These 26 T cell receptor beta chains came from one sample sequenced in a study of early T cells in non-severe SARS-CoV-2 infection. Each CDR3 protein gets one entry after TCRdb re-called the 5' RACE reads with MiXCR. The sample lists some 50,000 distinct CDR3 sequences, 10% occurring once. The sequenced sample was whole blood. Every receptor here comes from an adult who was a healthcare worker with PCR-confirmed SARS-CoV-2 infection or an uninfected control (not recorded which).

This clonotype was found a few times. J is TRBJ1-3 and V is TRBV5-1; D remains unclear. Trimming shortened V by 2 bases and J by 2 bases, and 14 bases separated the two germline ends. This CDR3 spans 16 amino acids. Germline assignment: CDR1 SGHRS and CDR2 YFSETQ. This chain's CDR3 is CASSFLLGGPGNTIYF. CDR3 DNA sequence: TGCGCCAGCAGCTTTCTCCTGGGAGGGCCTGGAAACACCATATATTTT. Full variable domain (remainder filled in from reference TRBV5-1 and TRBJ1-3): KAGVTQTPRYLIKTRGQQVTLSCSPISGHRSVSWYQQTPGQGLQFLFEYFSETQRNKGNFPGRFSGRQFSNSRSEMNVSTLELGDSALYLCASSFLLGGPGNTIYFGEGSWLTVV.

The chain is built from TRBV6-6 and TRBJ2-7; D possibly matches TRBD1 or TRBD2 (7 bases each). Germline V lookup: CDR1 MNHNY, CDR2 SVGAGI (reference sequence). V lost 6 bases, J lost 6 bases, and 15 bases lay in between. This CDR3 has 13 amino acids. The CDR3 loop reads CASSPGGAGEQYF. The CDR3 nucleotides are TGTGCCAGCAGCCCAGGGGGGGCGGGCGAGCAGTACTTC.

V is TRBV11-3 and J is TRBJ1-1; unclear D gene. Trimming pared 1 base from V and 7 bases from J, leaving 7 bases between. This CDR3 is 12 amino acids long. Germline V gene data show CDR1 as SGHNT and CDR2 as YENEEA. In DNA form, the CDR3 reads TGTGCCAGCAGCTTAGGGTTCGGTGAAGCTTTCTTT. Protein: CASSLGFGEAFF.

This clonotype was picked up a small number of times. The CDR3 spells CASSLSSVTEAFF. CDR3 coding DNA: TGTGCCAGCAGCTTATCGTCAGTCACTGAAGCTTTCTTT. The rearrangement joins TRBV7-9 to TRBJ1-1; D gene unclear. V was pared by 2 bases and J by 4 bases, with 8 bases between. Looked up from germline, CDR1 is SEHNR and CDR2 is FQNEAQ (reference sequence). The CDR3 totals 13 residues.

This clonotype has only a few counts. The V gene is TRBV3-1, the J gene TRBJ2-7; 8 bases line up with TRBD1. Unmatched junction bases numbered 5, after V lost 0 bases and J lost 1 base. This CDR3 contains 16 residues. Germline CDR1 is LGHDT and CDR2 is YNNKEL (reference sequence). CDR3 in DNA: TGTGCCAGCAGCCAAGATACAGGGGGTTCATCCTACGAGCAGTACTTC. It yields the protein CASSQDTGGSSYEQYF.

Many counts were recorded for this clonotype. The chain combines TRBV13 with TRBJ1-1; D gene unclear. The V end lost 3 bases, the J end lost 1 base, and 24 bases lay between the germline ends. This CDR3 contains 19 residues. From germline, CDR1 is PRHDT and CDR2 FYEKMQ (reference sequence). CDR3 amino acids: CASSFVSGLQTPWNTEAFF. The DNA of the CDR3 is TGTGCCAGCAGCTTTGTTTCGGGGTTACAAACTCCTTGGAACACTGAAGCTTTCTTT.

In this sample, this clonotype turned up a few times. This chain joins TRBV2 and TRBJ2-1, with 7 bases that match TRBD1. Trimming cost V 6 bases and J 7 bases; bases outside gene matches: 6. The CDR3 spans 13 residues. Germline V gene lookup returns CDR1 SNHLY and CDR2 FYNNEI. The DNA of the CDR3 is TGTGCCAGCAGCCCAAACAGGGGAAATGAGCAGTTCTTC. Translation gives CASSPNRGNEQFF.

This chain links TRBV6-6 with TRBJ2-7; 7 bases are shared with TRBD1. In germline, CDR1 is MNHNY, CDR2 SVGAGI (reference sequence). The V gene end was trimmed by 5 bases and the J gene end by 3 bases; junction bases not matched to a gene: 7. The CDR3 spans 14 residues. This CDR3 is CASSEGQNLYEQYF. The CDR3, as DNA: TGTGCCAGCAGTGAGGGACAGAACCTCTACGAGCAGTACTTC.

This clonotype came up a few times. This rearrangement joins TRBV7-9 to TRBJ1-4, with D uncertain. Germline-derived CDR1 and CDR2 are SEHNR and FQNEAQ (reference sequence). This CDR3 region has 14 residues. The germline V and J ends were trimmed by 2 bases and 3 bases, with 7 bases remaining between them. CDR3 protein: CASSLLGSNEKLFF. For the CDR3, the DNA is TGTGCCAGCAGCTTATTAGGATCTAATGAAAAACTGTTTTTT.

This clonotype rates as medium-sized. In DNA, the CDR3 is TGTGCCAGCAGCTTTTATGGCGGCTATGGCTACACCTTC. Its translation: CASSFYGGYGYTF. The chain recombines TRBV7-3 with TRBJ1-2; D is uncertain. V gave up 3 bases and J gave up 4 bases, with 9 bases separating them. The CDR3 is 13 residues long. CDR1 and CDR2 from the germline V gene are SGHTA and FQGTGA.

This clonotype was found many times. This sequence joins TRBV11-2 and TRBJ1-3; D unresolved. V dropped 5 bases and J dropped 4 bases, with 18 bases sitting between them. In germline, CDR1 is SGHAT, CDR2 FQNNGV. This CDR3 is 16 amino acids long. CDR3 coding DNA: TGTGCCAGCAGCAGCCGCCCGGTGGGGATCGGAAACACCATATATTTT. Encoded protein: CASSSRPVGIGNTIYF.

This clonotype has ten or more counts. CDR3 sequence: CASSSPYGYTF. The CDR3 nucleotides read TGCGCCAGCAGCTCTCCTTATGGCTACACCTTC. The chain recombines TRBV5-1 with TRBJ1-2; the D is unclear. The CDR3 contains 11 residues. Germline values: CDR1 SGHRS, CDR2 YFSETQ. V lost 3 bases and J 5 bases, leaving 5 bases between the germline ends.

This clonotype was counted a few times. The chain recombines TRBV30 with TRBJ2-1; a possible D gene is TRBD1 (5 bases). There are 15 residues in the CDR3. V lost 0 bases to trimming and J lost 2 bases, with 11 bases between them. CDR1 is GTSNPN and CDR2 is SVGIG in the germline V gene (reference sequence). The CDR3 loop is CAWSVRRQTYNEQFF. The CDR3 bases are TGTGCCTGGAGTGTAAGGCGACAGACCTACAATGAGCAGTTCTTC.

This clonotype has at least ten counts. The V and J genes are TRBV12-3 or TRBV12-4 and TRBJ2-7; 7 positions match TRBD1. After removal of 1 base from V and 0 bases from J, the junction contained 6 bases not matched to a gene. This CDR3 region has 16 residues. CDR3 coding DNA: TGTGCCAGCAGTTTAGGGGGGACAGCCCTCTCCTACGAGCAGTACTTC. Amino acid sequence: CASSLGGTALSYEQYF.

In its sample, this clonotype was seen many times. This sequence joins TRBV5-1 and TRBJ2-1; a weak D match, TRBD1 (5 bases). Germline V CDR1 and CDR2: SGHRS, YFSETQ. Trimming stripped 4 bases from V and 8 bases from J, with 13 bases between. CDR3 size: 13 residues. The CDR3 reads CASSTQGWDEQFF. CDR3 sequence (DNA): TGCGCCAGCAGCACTCAGGGATGGGATGAGCAGTTCTTC.

The sample holds many counts of this clonotype. This chain connects TRBV2 to TRBJ2-1; the D gene is possibly TRBD2 (6 bases). Germline V gene lookup returns CDR1 SNHLY and CDR2 FYNNEI. This CDR3 is built from 17 residues. Trimming took off 0 bases at V and 0 bases at J, with 12 bases between the two ends. Written as DNA, the CDR3 is TGTGCCAGCAGTGAAGCCTTTCCGGGGGACTCCTACAATGAGCAGTTCTTC. Translated: CASSEAFPGDSYNEQFF.

In its sample, this clonotype was seen many times. The chain joins TRBV27 to TRBJ2-3; D call uncertain. The V and J ends lost 6 bases and 0 bases respectively, with 4 bases between them. Germline loops: CDR1 MNHEY, CDR2 SMNVEV (reference sequence). The CDR3 contains 12 residues. For the CDR3, the DNA is TGTGCCAGCAGCCACAGCACAGATACGCAGTATTTT. Protein: CASSHSTDTQYF.

This chain uses TRBV11-2 with TRBJ1-1, with D uncertain. The germline V gene has CDR1 SGHAT and CDR2 FQNNGV. CDR3 size: 13 residues. V was shortened by 5 bases and J by 6 bases, with 13 bases between the two germline ends. CDR3 in DNA: TGTGCCAGCAGCCTCGGATCAGGCTCTGAAGCTTTCTTT. This codes for CASSLGSGSEAFF.

The chain employs TRBV6-2 or TRBV6-3 and TRBJ2-1, with 11 bases identical to TRBD2. The germline V gene has CDR1 MNHEY and CDR2 SVGEGT. The V and J ends lost 7 bases and 4 bases, in that order; junction bases with no gene match: 9. The CDR3 covers 16 residues. In nucleotides, the CDR3 is TGTGCCAGCACCCCTCATAGCGGGAGGGAATACAATGAGCAGTTCTTC. It translates to CASTPHSGREYNEQFF.

This clonotype has a count of ten or more. The rearrangement links TRBV5-1 to TRBJ2-2; 7 nucleotides align to TRBD2. Germline V gene lookup returns CDR1 SGHRS and CDR2 YFSETQ. Trimming removed 4 bases from V and 5 bases from J; junction bases left unmatched: 11. This CDR3 region has 16 residues. The CDR3 DNA reads TGCGCCAGCAGCAAATGGGAGGGCTCACGAACCGGGGAGCTGTTTTTT. Residues: CASSKWEGSRTGELFF.

This clonotype was seen many times. The chain is built from TRBV5-1 and TRBJ2-3; TRBD1 aligns across 8 bases. Trimming removed 0 bases from V and 4 bases from J; junction bases left unmatched: 10. The germline V gene encodes CDR1 SGHRS and CDR2 YFSETQ. CDR3 size: 17 residues. The CDR3 DNA is TGCGCCAGCAGCTTGGAAAGGTCCCGCAGGGGGCCAGATACGCAGTATTTT. Amino acid sequence: CASSLERSRRGPDTQYF.

The chain links TRBV3-1 to TRBJ1-1; no definite D call. The CDR3 loop spans 12 amino acids. V lost 5 bases and J 1 base, leaving 5 bases between the germline ends. CDR1 and CDR2 (germline): LGHDT, YNNKEL (reference sequence). The CDR3 region has the DNA TGTGCCAGCAGCGTGACGAACACTGAAGCTTTCTTT. It translates to CASSVTNTEAFF.

This clonotype has a count of ten or more. V is TRBV5-4 and J is TRBJ2-7; 7 bases match TRBD2. Unmatched junction bases numbered 14, after V lost 5 bases and J lost 6 bases. This CDR3 has 15 residues. CDR1 SGHNT and CDR2 YYREEE come from the germline V gene (reference sequence). The CDR3 DNA reads as TGTGCCAGCAGTCAAACCAAATCAGGGAGGGCCGAGCAGTACTTC. Encoded protein: CASSQTKSGRAEQYF. Full variable domain (outside the CDR3, taken from reference TRBV5-4 and TRBJ2-7): ETGVTQSPTHLIKTRGQQVTLRCSSQSGHNTVSWYQQALGQGPQFIFQYYREEENGRGNFPPRFSGLQFPNYSSELNVNALELDDSALYLCASSQTKSGRAEQYFGPGTRLTVT.

About this clonotype: A much larger clone sits a single nucleotide away, making a read error possible. The chain employs TRBV30 and TRBJ2-1; tentatively, D is TRBD1 or TRBD2 (5 bases each). Germline V CDR1 and CDR2: GTSNPN, SVGIG (reference sequence). The CDR3 contains 12 residues. In DNA, the CDR3 is TGTGCCAGGAGTCCCTGGGGGAATGAGCAGTTCTTC. Its protein product is CARSPWGNEQFF.

This clonotype was seen many times. The V gene is TRBV24-1, the J gene TRBJ2-6; possible D gene TRBD1, 5 bases. The ends were cut back, 4 bases at V and 1 base at J, with 10 bases in the middle. Germline V gives CDR1 KGHDR, CDR2 SFDVKD. The CDR3 length is 16 residues. CDR3 nucleotide sequence: TGTGCCACCAGTGACCCCAGGGATTCTGGGGCCAACGTCCTGACTTTC. Translation gives CATSDPRDSGANVLTF.

The V and J genes are TRBV4-1 and TRBJ1-2; possibly TRBD1 for D (6 bases). The germline CDR1 and CDR2 sequences are MGHRA and YSYEKL. Trimming left V 0 bases short and J 3 bases short, with 11 bases between. This CDR3 is 15 amino acids long. The CDR3 loop is CASSQDRQGHYGYTF. As DNA, the CDR3 is TGCGCCAGCAGCCAAGATCGCCAGGGGCACTATGGCTACACCTTC.